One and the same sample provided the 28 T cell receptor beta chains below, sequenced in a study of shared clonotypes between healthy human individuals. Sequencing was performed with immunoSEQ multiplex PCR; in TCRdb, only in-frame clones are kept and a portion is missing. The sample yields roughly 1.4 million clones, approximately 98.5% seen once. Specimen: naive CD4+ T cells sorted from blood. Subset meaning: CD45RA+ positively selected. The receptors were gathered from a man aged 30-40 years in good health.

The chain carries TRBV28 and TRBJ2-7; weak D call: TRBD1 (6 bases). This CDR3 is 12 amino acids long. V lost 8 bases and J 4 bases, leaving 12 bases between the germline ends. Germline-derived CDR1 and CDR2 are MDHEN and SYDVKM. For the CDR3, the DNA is TGTGCCAGCCAAGGACAGATTTACGAGCAGTACTTC. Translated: CASQGQIYEQYF.

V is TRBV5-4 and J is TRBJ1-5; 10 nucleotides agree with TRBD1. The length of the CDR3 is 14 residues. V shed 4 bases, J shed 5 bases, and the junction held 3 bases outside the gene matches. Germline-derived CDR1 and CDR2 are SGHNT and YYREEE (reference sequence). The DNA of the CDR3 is TGTGCCAGCAGCCGACAGGGGGCGGATCAGCCCCAGCATTTT. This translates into CASSRQGADQPQHF.

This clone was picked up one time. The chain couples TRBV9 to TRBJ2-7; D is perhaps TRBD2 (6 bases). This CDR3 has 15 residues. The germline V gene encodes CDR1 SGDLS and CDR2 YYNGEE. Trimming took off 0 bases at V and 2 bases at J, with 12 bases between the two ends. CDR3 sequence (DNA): TGTGCCAGCAGCGTAGGATGGAGGGCCACCTACGAGCAGTACTTC. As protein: CASSVGWRATYEQYF.

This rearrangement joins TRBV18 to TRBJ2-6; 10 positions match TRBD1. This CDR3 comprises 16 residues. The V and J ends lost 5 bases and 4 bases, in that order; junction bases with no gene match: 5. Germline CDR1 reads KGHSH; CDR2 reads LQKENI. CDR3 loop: CASSGTGAGGANVLTF. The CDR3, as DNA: TGTGCCAGCTCAGGGACAGGGGCCGGAGGGGCCAACGTCCTGACTTTC. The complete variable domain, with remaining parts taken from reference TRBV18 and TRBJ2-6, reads NAGVMQNPRHLVRRRGQEARLRCSPMKGHSHVYWYRQLPEEGLKFMVYLQKENIIDESGMPKERFSAEFPKEGPSILRIQQVVRGDSAAYFCASSGTGAGGANVLTFGAGSRLTVL.

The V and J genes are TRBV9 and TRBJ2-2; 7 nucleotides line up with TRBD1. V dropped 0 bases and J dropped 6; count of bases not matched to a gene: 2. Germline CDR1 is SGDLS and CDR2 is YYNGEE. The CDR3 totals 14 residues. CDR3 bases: TGTGCCAGCAGCGTAGCCCAGGGGGCCGGGGAGCTGTTTTTT. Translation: CASSVAQGAGELFF.

DNA of the CDR3: TGTGCCAGCAGTTTTGGTGGGTTATCGGATGAAAAACTGTTTTTT. Amino acids: CASSFGGLSDEKLFF. The chain is built from TRBV5-6 and TRBJ1-4, with D unresolved. V was trimmed by 5 bases and J by 6 bases, leaving 17 bases between them. Germline lookup yields CDR1 SGHDT and CDR2 YYEEEE. The CDR3 has 15 amino acids.

CDR3 sequence: CASSNVTPLGYNEQFF. Here the CDR3 DNA reads TGTGCCAGCAGCAATGTAACTCCCCTCGGGTACAATGAGCAGTTCTTC. The gene calls are TRBV21-1 and TRBJ2-1; the DNA was not used to check the table's D call, TRBD2. TRBV21-1 is a recognized pseudogene. The CDR3 runs to 16 residues.

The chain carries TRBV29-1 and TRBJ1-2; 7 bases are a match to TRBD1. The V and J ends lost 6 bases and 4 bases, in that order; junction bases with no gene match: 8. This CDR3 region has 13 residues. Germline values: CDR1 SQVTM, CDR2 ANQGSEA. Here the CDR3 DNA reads TGCAGCGTCCGGGACAGTGGGTTCTATGGCTACACCTTC. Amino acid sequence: CSVRDSGFYGYTF.

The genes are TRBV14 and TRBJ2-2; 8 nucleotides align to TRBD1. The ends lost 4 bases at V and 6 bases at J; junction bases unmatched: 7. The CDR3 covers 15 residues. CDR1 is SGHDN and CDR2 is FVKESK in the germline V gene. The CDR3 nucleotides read TGTGCCAGCAGCCGCTCGACAGGGGTCGCCGGGGAGCTGTTTTTT. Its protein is CASSRSTGVAGELFF.

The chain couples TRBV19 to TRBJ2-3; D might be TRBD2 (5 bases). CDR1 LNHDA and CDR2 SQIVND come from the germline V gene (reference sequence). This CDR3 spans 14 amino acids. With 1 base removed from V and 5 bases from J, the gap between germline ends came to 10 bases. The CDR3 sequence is CASSIGGPGDTQYF. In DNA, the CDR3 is TGTGCCAGTAGTATAGGAGGGCCGGGAGATACGCAGTATTTT.

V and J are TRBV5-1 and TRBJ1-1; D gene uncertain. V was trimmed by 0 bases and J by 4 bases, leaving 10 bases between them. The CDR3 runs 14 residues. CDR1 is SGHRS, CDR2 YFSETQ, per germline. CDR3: CASSLAGTITEAFF. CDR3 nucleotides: TGCGCCAGCAGCTTGGCAGGTACGATCACTGAAGCTTTCTTT. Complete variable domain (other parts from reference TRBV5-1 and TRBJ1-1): KAGVTQTPRYLIKTRGQQVTLSCSPISGHRSVSWYQQTPGQGLQFLFEYFSETQRNKGNFPGRFSGRQFSNSRSEMNVSTLELGDSALYLCASSLAGTITEAFFGQGTRLTVV.

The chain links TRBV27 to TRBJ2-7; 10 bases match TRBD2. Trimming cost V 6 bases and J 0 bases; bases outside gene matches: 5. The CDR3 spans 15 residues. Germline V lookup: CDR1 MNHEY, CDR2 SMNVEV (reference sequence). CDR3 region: CASRISGRVSYEQYF. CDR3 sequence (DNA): TGTGCCAGCAGGATAAGCGGGAGGGTCTCCTACGAGCAGTACTTC.

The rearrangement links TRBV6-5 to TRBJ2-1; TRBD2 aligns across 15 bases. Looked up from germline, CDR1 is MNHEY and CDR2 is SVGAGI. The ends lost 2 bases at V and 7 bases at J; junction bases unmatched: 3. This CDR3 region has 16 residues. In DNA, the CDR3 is TGTGCCAGCAGTTACGTCGGACTAGCGGGAGGGAATGAGCAGTTCTTC. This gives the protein CASSYVGLAGGNEQFF.

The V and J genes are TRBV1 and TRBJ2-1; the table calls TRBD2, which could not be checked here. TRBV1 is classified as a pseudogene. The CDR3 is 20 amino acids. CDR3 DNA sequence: TGCACCAGCAGCCACCGAACTGGACTAGCGGGGAGAGGGTGCTACAATGAGCAGTTCTTC. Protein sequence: CTSSHRTGLAGRGCYNEQFF.

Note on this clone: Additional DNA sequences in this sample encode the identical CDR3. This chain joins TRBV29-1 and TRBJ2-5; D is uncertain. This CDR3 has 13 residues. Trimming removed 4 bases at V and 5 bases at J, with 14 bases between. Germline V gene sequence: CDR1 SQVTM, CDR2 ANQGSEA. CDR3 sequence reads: CSVARRLTETQYF. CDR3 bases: TGCAGCGTTGCAAGGCGGTTGACGGAGACCCAGTACTTC.

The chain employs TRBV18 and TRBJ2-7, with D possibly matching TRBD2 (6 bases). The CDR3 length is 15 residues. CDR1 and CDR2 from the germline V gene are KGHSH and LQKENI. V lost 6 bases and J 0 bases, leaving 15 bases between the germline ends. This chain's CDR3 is CASSSSLALSYEQYF. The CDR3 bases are TGTGCCAGCTCCTCTTCGCTAGCGCTCTCCTACGAGCAGTACTTC.

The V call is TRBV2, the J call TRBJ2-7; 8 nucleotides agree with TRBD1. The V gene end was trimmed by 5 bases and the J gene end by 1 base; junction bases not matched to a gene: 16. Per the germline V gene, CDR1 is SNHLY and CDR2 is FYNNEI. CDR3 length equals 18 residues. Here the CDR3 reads CASSQRRYGQGSSYEQYF. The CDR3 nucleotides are TGTGCCAGCAGTCAAAGAAGATACGGACAGGGAAGTTCCTACGAGCAGTACTTC.

The CDR3 nucleotides read TGTGCCAGCACCCCTTCCGGACAGGGGGCCTACAATGAGCAGTTCTTC. Translation gives CASTPSGQGAYNEQFF. V and J are TRBV9 and TRBJ2-1; 10 positions agree with TRBD1. The CDR3 length is 16 residues. Germline V gene sequence: CDR1 SGDLS, CDR2 YYNGEE. Losses at the gene ends were 6 bases for V and 2 bases for J; bases not matched to a gene: 8. Full variable domain (missing parts from reference TRBV9 and TRBJ2-1): DSGVTQTPKHLITATGQRVTLRCSPRSGDLSVYWYQQSLDQGLQFLIQYYNGEERAKGNILERFSAQQFPDLHSELNLSSLELGDSALYFCASTPSGQGAYNEQFFGPGTRLTVL.

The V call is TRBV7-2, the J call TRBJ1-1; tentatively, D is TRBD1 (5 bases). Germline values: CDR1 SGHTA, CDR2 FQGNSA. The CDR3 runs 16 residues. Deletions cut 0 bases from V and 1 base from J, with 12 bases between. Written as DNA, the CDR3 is TGTGCCAGCAGCTTAGCGGGGGTCCTCCGGAACACTGAAGCTTTCTTT. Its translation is CASSLAGVLRNTEAFF.

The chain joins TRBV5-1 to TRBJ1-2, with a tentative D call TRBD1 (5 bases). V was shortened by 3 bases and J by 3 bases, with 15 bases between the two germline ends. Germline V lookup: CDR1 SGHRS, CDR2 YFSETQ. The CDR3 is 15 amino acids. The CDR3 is CASSSTGTGDYGYTF. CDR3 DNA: TGCGCCAGCAGCTCCACCGGGACCGGGGACTATGGCTACACCTTC.

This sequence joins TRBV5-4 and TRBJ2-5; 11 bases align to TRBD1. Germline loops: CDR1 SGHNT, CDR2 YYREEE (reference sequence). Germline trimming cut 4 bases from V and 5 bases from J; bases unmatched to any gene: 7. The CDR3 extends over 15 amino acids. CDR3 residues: CASSPTGQGDETQYF. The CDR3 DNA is TGTGCCAGCAGCCCGACGGGACAGGGGGACGAGACCCAGTACTTC.

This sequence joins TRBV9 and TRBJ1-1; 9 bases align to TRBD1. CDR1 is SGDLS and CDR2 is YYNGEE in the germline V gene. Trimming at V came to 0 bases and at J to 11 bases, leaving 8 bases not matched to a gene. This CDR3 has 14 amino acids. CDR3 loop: CASSVGPGQGEAFF. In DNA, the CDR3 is TGTGCCAGCAGCGTAGGTCCGGGACAGGGAGAGGCTTTCTTT.

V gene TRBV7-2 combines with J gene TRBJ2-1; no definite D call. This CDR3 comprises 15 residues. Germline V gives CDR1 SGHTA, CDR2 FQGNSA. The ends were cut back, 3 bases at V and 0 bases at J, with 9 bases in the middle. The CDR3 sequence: CASSFGLGSYNEQFF. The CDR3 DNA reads TGTGCCAGCAGCTTCGGCTTAGGCTCCTACAATGAGCAGTTCTTC.

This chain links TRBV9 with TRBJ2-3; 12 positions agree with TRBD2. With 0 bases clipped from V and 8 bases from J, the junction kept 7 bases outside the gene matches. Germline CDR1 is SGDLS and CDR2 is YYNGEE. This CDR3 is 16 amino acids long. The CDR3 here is CASSVGLAGGPGTQYF. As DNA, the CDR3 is TGTGCCAGCAGCGTAGGTCTAGCGGGAGGGCCGGGTACGCAGTATTTT.

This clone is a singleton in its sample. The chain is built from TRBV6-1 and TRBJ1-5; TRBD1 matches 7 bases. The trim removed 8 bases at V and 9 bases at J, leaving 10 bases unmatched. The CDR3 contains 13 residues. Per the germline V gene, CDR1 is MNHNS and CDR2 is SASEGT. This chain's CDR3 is CASCLGGGGPQHF. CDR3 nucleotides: TGTGCCAGCTGTCTTGGAGGGGGCGGGCCCCAGCATTTT.

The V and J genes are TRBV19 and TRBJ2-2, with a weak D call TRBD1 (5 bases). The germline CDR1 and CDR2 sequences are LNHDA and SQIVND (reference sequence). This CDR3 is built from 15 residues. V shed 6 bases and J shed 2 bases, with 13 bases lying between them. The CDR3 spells CASSLTAGNTGELFF. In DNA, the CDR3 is TGTGCCAGTAGCCTGACAGCTGGTAACACCGGGGAGCTGTTTTTT.

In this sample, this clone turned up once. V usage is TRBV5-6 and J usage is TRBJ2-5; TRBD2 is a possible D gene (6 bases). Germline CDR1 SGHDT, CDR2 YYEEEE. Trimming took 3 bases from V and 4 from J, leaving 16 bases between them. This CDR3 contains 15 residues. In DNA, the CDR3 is TGTGCCAGCAGCTGGCCCACTAGCCCTCCAGAGACCCAGTACTTC. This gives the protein CASSWPTSPPETQYF.

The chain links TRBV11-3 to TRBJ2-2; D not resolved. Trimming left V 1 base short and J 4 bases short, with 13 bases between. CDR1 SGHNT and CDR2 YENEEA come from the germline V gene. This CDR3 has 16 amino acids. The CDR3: CASSLVGWGRTGELFF. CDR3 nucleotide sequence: TGTGCCAGCAGCTTAGTAGGTTGGGGTCGCACCGGGGAGCTGTTTTTT. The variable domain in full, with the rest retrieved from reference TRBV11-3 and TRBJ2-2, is EAGVVQSPRYKIIEKKQPVAFWCNPISGHNTLYWYLQNLGQGPELLIRYENEEAVDDSQLPKDRFSAERLKGVDSTLKIQPAELGDSAVYLCASSLVGWGRTGELFFGEGSRLTVL.